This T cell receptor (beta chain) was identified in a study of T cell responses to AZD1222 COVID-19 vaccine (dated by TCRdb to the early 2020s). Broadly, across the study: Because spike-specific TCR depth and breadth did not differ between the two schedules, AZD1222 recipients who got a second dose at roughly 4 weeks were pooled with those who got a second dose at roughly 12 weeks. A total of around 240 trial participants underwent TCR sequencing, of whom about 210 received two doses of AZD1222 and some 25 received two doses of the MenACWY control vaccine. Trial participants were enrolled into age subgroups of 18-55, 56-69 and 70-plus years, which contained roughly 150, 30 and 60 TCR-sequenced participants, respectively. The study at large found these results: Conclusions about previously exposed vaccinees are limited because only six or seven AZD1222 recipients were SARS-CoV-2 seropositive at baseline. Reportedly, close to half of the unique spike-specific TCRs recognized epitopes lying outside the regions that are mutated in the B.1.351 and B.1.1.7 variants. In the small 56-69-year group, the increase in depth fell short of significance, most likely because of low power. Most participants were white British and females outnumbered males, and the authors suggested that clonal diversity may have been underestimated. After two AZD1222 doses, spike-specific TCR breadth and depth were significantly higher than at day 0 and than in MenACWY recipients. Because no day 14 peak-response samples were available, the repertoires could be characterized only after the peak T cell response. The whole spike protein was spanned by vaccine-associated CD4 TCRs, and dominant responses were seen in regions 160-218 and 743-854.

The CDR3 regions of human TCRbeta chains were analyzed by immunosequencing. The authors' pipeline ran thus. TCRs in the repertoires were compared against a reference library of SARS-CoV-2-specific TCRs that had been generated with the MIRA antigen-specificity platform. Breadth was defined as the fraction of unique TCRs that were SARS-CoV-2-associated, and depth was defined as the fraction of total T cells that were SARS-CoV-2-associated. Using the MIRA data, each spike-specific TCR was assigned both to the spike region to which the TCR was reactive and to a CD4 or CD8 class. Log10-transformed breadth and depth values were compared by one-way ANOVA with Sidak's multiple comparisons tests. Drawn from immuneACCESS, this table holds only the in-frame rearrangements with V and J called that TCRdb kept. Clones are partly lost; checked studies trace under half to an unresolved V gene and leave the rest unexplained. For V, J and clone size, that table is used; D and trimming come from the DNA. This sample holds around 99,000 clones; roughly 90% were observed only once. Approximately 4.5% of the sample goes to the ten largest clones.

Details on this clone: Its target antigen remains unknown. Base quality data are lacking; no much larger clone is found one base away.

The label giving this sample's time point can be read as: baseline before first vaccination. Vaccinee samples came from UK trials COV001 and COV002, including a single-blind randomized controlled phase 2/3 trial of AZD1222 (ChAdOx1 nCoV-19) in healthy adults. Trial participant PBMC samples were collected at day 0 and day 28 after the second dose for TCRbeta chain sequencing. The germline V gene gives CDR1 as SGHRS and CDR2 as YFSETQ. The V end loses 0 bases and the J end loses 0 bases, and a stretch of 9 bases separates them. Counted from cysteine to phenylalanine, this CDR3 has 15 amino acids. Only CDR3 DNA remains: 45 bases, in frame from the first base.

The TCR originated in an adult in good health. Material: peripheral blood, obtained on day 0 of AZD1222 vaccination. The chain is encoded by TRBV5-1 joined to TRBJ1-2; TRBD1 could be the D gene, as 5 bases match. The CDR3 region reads CASSLDGTANYGYTF. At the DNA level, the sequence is TGCGCCAGCAGCTTGGACGGGACTGCTAACTATGGCTACACCTTC. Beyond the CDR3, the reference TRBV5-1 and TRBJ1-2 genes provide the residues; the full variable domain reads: KAGVTQTPRYLIKTRGQQVTLSCSPISGHRSVSWYQQTPGQGLQFLFEYFSETQRNKGNFPGRFSGRQFSNSRSEMNVSTLELGDSALYLCASSLDGTANYGYTFGSGTRLTVV.